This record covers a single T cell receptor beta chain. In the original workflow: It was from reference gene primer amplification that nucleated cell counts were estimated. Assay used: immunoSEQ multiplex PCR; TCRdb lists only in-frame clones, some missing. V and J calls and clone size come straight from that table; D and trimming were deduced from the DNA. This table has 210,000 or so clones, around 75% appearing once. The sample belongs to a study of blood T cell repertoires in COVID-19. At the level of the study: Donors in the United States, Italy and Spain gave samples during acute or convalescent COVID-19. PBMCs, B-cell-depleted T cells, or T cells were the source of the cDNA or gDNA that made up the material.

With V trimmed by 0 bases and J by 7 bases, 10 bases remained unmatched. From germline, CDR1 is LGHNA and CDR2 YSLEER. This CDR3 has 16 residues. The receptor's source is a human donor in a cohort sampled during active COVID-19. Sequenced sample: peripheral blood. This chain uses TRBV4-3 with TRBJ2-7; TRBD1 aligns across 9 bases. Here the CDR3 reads CASSQDGRQGDLEQYF. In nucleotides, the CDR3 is TGCGCCAGCAGCCAAGATGGGAGACAGGGGGACCTGGAGCAGTACTTC.